This is a list of T cell receptor beta chains from one sample in a study of metastatic and nonmetastatic thyroid tumors. TCRdb re-called the PCR reads with MiXCR. This table has around 16,000 clones, around a third appearing once. The specimen sequenced was tumor tissue. These TCRs come from a male donor with papillary thyroid cancer or a benign thyroid nodule (not recorded which). Some clones in this sample may be carry-over from other donors' samples. Both conserved end residues are part of each CDR3. The D gene is left open where the match is weak. Not all rows give a size; the values are once, few, many and, for expanded clones, a class.

>TRBV10-3|TRBD1|TRBJ2-7|medium-sized
TGTGCCATCAGTGACTCCGGGACAGGGGGCTACGAGCAGTACTTC
CAISDSGTGGYEQYF
>TRBV12-3/TRBV12-4|TRBD2|TRBJ2-7|medium-sized
TGTGCCAGCAGTTCAAGCGGGGGGCTATACGAGCAGTACTTC
CASSSSGGLYEQYF
>TRBV3-1|-|TRBJ2-7|-
TGTGCCAGCATCCCCACGACATGGTCCTACGAGCAGTACTTC
CASIPTTWSYEQYF
>TRBV12-3/TRBV12-4|TRBD2|TRBJ2-3|few
TGTGCCAGCGGTTACCCCGGCGGGAGGGTAGCAGATACGCAGTATTTT
CASGYPGGRVADTQYF
>TRBV5-1|-|TRBJ2-7|medium-sized
TGCGCCAGCAGCTTGGGCCACCGAGACTATCGTGTGAACGAGCAGTACTTC
CASSLGHRDYRVNEQYF
>TRBV11-2|-|TRBJ2-3|-
TGTGCCAGCAGCCCTAGACAGGTTCTGGATACGCAGTATTTT
CASSPRQVLDTQYF
>TRBV7-6|-|TRBJ2-2|-
TGTGCCAGCAGCTACTCTAGCTGGGGGTTCACCGGGGAGCGGTTTTTT
CASSYSSWGFTGERFF
>TRBV24-1|-|TRBJ2-2|few
TGTGCCACCAGTGCCCGAGAAGGGGCCTACACCGGGGAGCTGTTTTTT
CATSAREGAYTGELFF
>TRBV11-1|TRBD1|TRBJ1-2|-
TGTGCCAGCAGCTTAGCGAGCGATCTCTTACAGGGGCGAGGCTACACCTTC
CASSLASDLLQGRGYTF
>TRBV11-3|-|TRBJ2-5|-
TGTGCCAGCAGCCTATACCCGAACAGAGAGGAGACCCAGTACTTC
CASSLYPNREETQYF
>TRBV11-3|-|TRBJ2-1|-
TGTGCCAGCAGCTTGGGGCATTACAATGAGCAGTTCTTC
CASSLGHYNEQFF
>TRBV6-5|TRBD1|TRBJ2-1|-
TGTGCCAGCAGTCTCGACAGGGTGCAAGGCAATGAGCAGTTCTTC
CASSLDRVQGNEQFF
>TRBV6-5|TRBD2|TRBJ2-3|many
TGTGCCAGCAGTTCACTAGCGGGGGCCGGGGGAGATACGCAGTATTTT
CASSSLAGAGGDTQYF
>TRBV20-1|TRBD2|TRBJ2-1|large
TGCAGTGCCGTCGGGACTAGCGGGAGGATCTCCTACAATGAGCAGTTCTTC
CSAVGTSGRISYNEQFF
>TRBV19|TRBD2|TRBJ2-1|-
TGTGCCAGTAGTATTAAACTAGCGGGGGGGAATGAGCAGTTCTTC
CASSIKLAGGNEQFF
>TRBV20-1|TRBD2|TRBJ2-3|-
TGCAGTGCTAGGGCGTGCGGGAGGGGCACAGATACGCAGTATTTT
CSARACGRGTDTQYF
>TRBV20-1|TRBD2|TRBJ2-3|few
TGCAGTGCTAGGTCGGGCGGGAGGGGCACAGATACGCAGTATTTT
CSARSGGRGTDTQYF
>TRBV9|TRBD1|TRBJ1-5|many
TGTGCCAGCAGCGCAGGGACAGCTAATCAGCCCCAGCATTTT
CASSAGTANQPQHF
>TRBV11-1|TRBD1|TRBJ2-1|-
TGTGCCAGCAGCTTAACCGCGGGACAGGAATACAATGAGCAGTTCTTC
CASSLTAGQEYNEQFF
>TRBV20-1|-|TRBJ2-7|many
TGCAGTGCGAGCGGGGCAGGGGGCCGCAAATACGAGCAGTACTTC
CSASGAGGRKYEQYF